The 30 T cell receptor beta chains below come from one sample, sequenced in a study of beta chain features in type 1 diabetes. Overall study results and limits: Shortening that was moderate but significant affected the TCRB CDR3s of Type 1 diabetes patients in all four CD4+ subsets.

These receptors' targets are unknown. Expressed TCRB transcripts got sequenced, as all isolated RNA was reverse transcribed. Generated by immunoSEQ multiplex PCR, the TCRdb table keeps only in-frame clones and is missing some. The table records hundreds of thousands of clones, around an eighth of them present only once. The sequencing input was naive CD4+ T cells from blood. The receptors come from a man between 18 and 29 years old with type 1 diabetes.

A few counts support this clone. The rearrangement links TRBV5-4 to TRBJ1-5; maybe TRBD1 (6 bases). V shed 2 bases and J shed 5 bases, with 17 bases lying between them. CDR3 length: 16 amino acids. Germline assignment: CDR1 SGHNT and CDR2 YYREEE (reference sequence). CDR3 loop: CASSFGGQRPDQPQHF. The CDR3 coding sequence is TGTGCCAGCAGCTTTGGGGGCCAGAGGCCCGATCAGCCCCAGCATTTT.

This clone was observed a handful of times. This specimen includes other DNA sequences encoding the same CDR3. The rearrangement joins TRBV28 to TRBJ2-7, with unresolved D. Looked up from germline, CDR1 is MDHEN and CDR2 is SYDVKM. V was trimmed by 3 bases and J by 3 bases, leaving 6 bases between them. The CDR3 runs to 12 residues. The CDR3 is CASSFGDYEQYF. The CDR3 DNA reads TGTGCCAGCAGTTTTGGGGACTACGAGCAGTACTTC.

As regards this clone: In the same sample, other DNA sequences code for this CDR3. The J gene is TRBJ1-2, the V gene TRBV6-5; D unclear. Deletions cut 2 bases from V and 4 bases from J, with 5 bases between. The CDR3 length is 12 residues. CDR1 MNHEY and CDR2 SVGAGI come from the germline V gene. CDR3 sequence: CASSYTGYGYTF. CDR3 DNA sequence: TGTGCCAGCAGTTACACGGGCTATGGCTACACCTTC.

About this clone itself: Other DNA sequences in this sample translate to the same CDR3. The chain has TRBV5-1 and TRBJ2-1; maybe TRBD2 (5 bases). V lost 0 bases, J lost 6 bases, and 7 bases lay in between. The CDR3 is 13 amino acids. Germline V lookup: CDR1 SGHRS, CDR2 YFSETQ. The CDR3 region is CASSLGAGNEQFF. The CDR3 nucleotides read TGCGCCAGCAGCTTGGGGGCGGGCAATGAGCAGTTCTTC. The full variable domain, its missing parts supplied by reference TRBV5-1 and TRBJ2-1, is KAGVTQTPRYLIKTRGQQVTLSCSPISGHRSVSWYQQTPGQGLQFLFEYFSETQRNKGNFPGRFSGRQFSNSRSEMNVSTLELGDSALYLCASSLGAGNEQFFGPGTRLTVL.

This clone was observed a few times. It is unclear where the CDR3 begins or ends on the DNA, so no DNA is shown, and the CDR3 is as TCRdb lists it. Additional DNA sequences in this sample encode the identical CDR3. This chain joins TRBV28 and TRBJ1-2; TRBD1 is the table's D call and was not checked against the DNA. The CDR3 is 13 amino acids long, termini counted. Germline values: CDR1 MDHEN, CDR2 SYDVKM. The CDR3 sequence is CASSSGQGYGYTF.

This clone was recorded a few times. The chain combines TRBV9 with TRBJ2-3; tentative D call: TRBD2 (6 bases). The CDR3 totals 13 residues. Trimming pared 2 bases from V and 6 bases from J, leaving 10 bases between. The V gene's germline CDR1 is SGDLS and CDR2 YYNGEE. The DNA of the CDR3 is TGTGCCAGCAGCGTGGGACTTGTGGATACGCAGTATTTT. The encoded protein is CASSVGLVDTQYF. The entire variable domain, with the rest obtained from reference TRBV9 and TRBJ2-3, is as follows: DSGVTQTPKHLITATGQRVTLRCSPRSGDLSVYWYQQSLDQGLQFLIQYYNGEERAKGNILERFSAQQFPDLHSELNLSSLELGDSALYFCASSVGLVDTQYFGPGTRLTVL.

This clone was detected only a few times. The rearrangement joins TRBV2 to TRBJ2-6; TRBD1 matches at 7 bases. Germline V gene data show CDR1 as SNHLY and CDR2 as FYNNEI. The CDR3 sequence is 18 residues long. Trimming cost V 3 bases and J 0 bases; bases outside gene matches: 8. CDR3 residues: CASSERQGPLSGANVLTF. The CDR3 DNA reads TGTGCCAGCAGTGAGAGACAGGGTCCTCTCTCTGGGGCCAACGTCCTGACTTTC.

The chain carries TRBV7-2 and TRBJ2-3; TRBD2 agrees at 7 bases. The CDR3 totals 16 residues. Trimming cost V 5 bases and J 0 bases; bases outside gene matches: 8. Germline V gives CDR1 SGHTA, CDR2 FQGNSA. Written as DNA, the CDR3 is TGTGCCAGCAGCACAACCGGGACTATTAGCACAGATACGCAGTATTTT. This encodes CASSTTGTISTDTQYF. The full variable domain, with the rest looked up from reference TRBV7-2 and TRBJ2-3, is GAGVSQSPSNKVTEKGKDVELRCDPISGHTALYWYRQSLGQGLEFLIYFQGNSAPDKSGLPSDRFSAERTGGSVSTLTIQRTQQEDSAVYLCASSTTGTISTDTQYFGPGTRLTVL.

This clone has only a few counts. V usage is TRBV7-6 and J usage is TRBJ1-1, with D possibly being TRBD1 (6 bases). Trimming shortened V by 5 bases and J by 2 bases, and 18 bases separated the two germline ends. Looked up from germline, CDR1 is SGHVS and CDR2 is FNYEAQ. CDR3 length: 16 residues. The CDR3, as DNA: TGTGCCAGCAGCCCTAAAAACGGGGGGCTCAACACTGAAGCTTTCTTT. The encoded protein is CASSPKNGGLNTEAFF.

This clone was seen a handful of times. The chain has TRBV19 and TRBJ1-5; D unresolved. This CDR3 has 13 residues. The V end lost 3 bases, the J end lost 2 bases, and 5 bases lay between the germline ends. Looked up from germline, CDR1 is LNHDA and CDR2 is SQIVND (reference sequence). DNA for the CDR3: TGTGCCAGTAGTATTCGAGGCAATCAGCCCCAGCATTTT. This sequence encodes CASSIRGNQPQHF.

The chain carries TRBV11-2 and TRBJ1-5; 9 bases align to TRBD1. The CDR3 is 15 amino acids. The ends lost 2 bases at V and 5 bases at J; junction bases unmatched: 4. Germline V gene sequence: CDR1 SGHAT, CDR2 FQNNGV. CDR3 sequence (DNA): TGTGCCAGCAGCTTATCCGGGACAGGGCATCAGCCCCAGCATTTT. Translated, it gives CASSLSGTGHQPQHF.

The chain carries TRBV7-3 and TRBJ1-1; weak D call: TRBD1 (5 bases). From germline, CDR1 is SGHTA and CDR2 FQGTGA. V dropped 2 bases and J dropped 4 bases, with 8 bases sitting between them. CDR3 length: 13 amino acids. This chain's CDR3 is CASSLPGITEAFF. Here the CDR3 DNA reads TGTGCCAGCAGCTTACCAGGGATCACTGAAGCTTTCTTT.

This clone was seen a handful of times. The V call is TRBV7-8, the J call TRBJ2-3; 7 nucleotides agree with TRBD1. Trimming cost V 5 bases and J 0 bases; bases outside gene matches: 8. Germline V CDR1 and CDR2: SGHVS, FQNEAQ. CDR3 length equals 16 residues. The CDR3, as DNA: TGTGCCAGCAGCCCGCGGACAGGCCGTAGCACAGATACGCAGTATTTT. Its protein product is CASSPRTGRSTDTQYF.

The CDR3: CASSYDQFGYTF. CDR3 in DNA: TGTGCCAGCAGCTATGACCAGTTTGGCTACACCTTC. The V gene is TRBV7-9, the J gene TRBJ1-2; D gene unclear. Germline V gene sequence: CDR1 SEHNR, CDR2 FQNEAQ (reference sequence). This CDR3 region has 12 residues. The V end was cut by 4 bases, the J end by 7 bases, with 10 bases between.

This sequence joins TRBV9 and TRBJ1-3; a possible D gene is TRBD1 (5 bases). Trimming removed 2 bases at V and 4 bases at J, with 10 bases between. This CDR3 has 14 amino acids. CDR1 is SGDLS, CDR2 YYNGEE, per germline. This chain's CDR3 is CASSVTGAGNTIYF. For the CDR3, the DNA is TGTGCCAGCAGCGTGACTGGGGCGGGAAACACCATATATTTT.

This clone was counted between two and nine times. V gene TRBV2 combines with J gene TRBJ2-2, with TRBD1 matching over 7 bases. The CDR3 sequence is 16 residues long. CDR1 is SNHLY and CDR2 is FYNNEI in the germline V gene. With V trimmed by 4 bases and J by 0 bases, 5 bases remained unmatched. CDR3 sequence (DNA): TGTGCCAGCAGTGTGAGGACAGGAGCGAACACCGGGGAGCTGTTTTTT. It is translated as CASSVRTGANTGELFF. Full variable domain (rest looked up from reference TRBV2 and TRBJ2-2): EPEVTQTPSHQVTQMGQEVILRCVPISNHLYFYWYRQILGQKVEFLVSFYNNEISEKSEIFDDQFSVERPDGSNFTLKIRSTKLEDSAMYFCASSVRTGANTGELFFGEGSRLTVL.

This clone was recorded a few times. Additional DNA sequences in this sample encode the identical CDR3. CDR3 DNA sequence: TGTGCCAGCTCACCTGGGACGGCACAAGAGACCCAGTACTTC. Translating it yields CASSPGTAQETQYF. The rearrangement uses TRBV18 and TRBJ2-5; D might be TRBD1 or TRBD2, each matching 5 bases. The V gene's germline CDR1 is KGHSH and CDR2 LQKENI. The CDR3 is 14 residues long. Trimming took off 3 bases at V and 2 bases at J, with 10 bases between the two ends.

This clone has just a few counts. V is TRBV30 and J is TRBJ2-1; D is undetermined. The CDR3 consists of 12 residues. Trimming took 4 bases from V and 4 from J, leaving 8 bases between them. Germline loops: CDR1 GTSNPN, CDR2 SVGIG (reference sequence). The CDR3 nucleotides read TGTGCCTGGAACGGCCCGTACAATGAGCAGTTCTTC. Translating it yields CAWNGPYNEQFF.

CDR3 protein: CASSPVRDSTGANVLTF. The CDR3, as DNA: TGTGCCAGCTCACCCGTACGGGACAGTACTGGGGCCAACGTCCTGACTTTC. V usage is TRBV18 and J usage is TRBJ2-6; TRBD1 matches 7 bases. The CDR3 has 17 amino acids. With V trimmed by 3 bases and J by 2 bases, 7 bases remained unmatched. The germline V gene has CDR1 KGHSH and CDR2 LQKENI.

This clone was found a few times. This chain joins TRBV13 and TRBJ2-7; D is uncertain. The CDR3 consists of 13 residues. The germline V gene has CDR1 PRHDT and CDR2 FYEKMQ (reference sequence). Trimming removed 2 bases from V and 4 bases from J, with 9 bases in between. The CDR3 DNA follows: TGTGCCAGCAGCTTATGGTTATCGTACGAGCAGTACTTC. This codes for CASSLWLSYEQYF.

This clone was seen only a few times. V and J are TRBV19 and TRBJ1-1, with D possibly being TRBD1 (6 bases). The V end was cut by 11 bases, the J end by 0 bases, with 16 bases between. Germline V gene sequence: CDR1 LNHDA, CDR2 SQIVND (reference sequence). The CDR3 sequence is 14 residues long. For the CDR3, the DNA is TGTGCCGTGGGGGCAAAACACATGAACACTGAAGCTTTCTTT. Translating it yields CAVGAKHMNTEAFF.

In the case of this clone: The junction departs from the called germline gene at one end, perhaps through a read error. The V gene is TRBV11-2, the J gene TRBJ1-1, with D possibly TRBD1 on 5 matching bases. The V gene's germline CDR1 is SGHAT and CDR2 FQNNGV. The CDR3 is 12 amino acids. The CDR3 DNA sequence: TGTGCCAGCAGCTTAGCGTCAGGGTTCGTTACCTTC. Protein product: CASSLASGFVTF.

CDR3 amino acids: CASSPRSAGYLNTEAFF. The CDR3 DNA sequence: TGTGCCAGCAGTCCCCGTTCCGCCGGGTACTTGAACACTGAAGCTTTCTTT. The chain is built from TRBV25-1 and TRBJ1-1; D gene uncertain. The ends were cut back, 5 bases at V and 0 bases at J, with 19 bases in the middle. Germline CDR1 and CDR2: MGHDK and SYGVNS. The CDR3 is 17 amino acids.

This clone appeared a few times. The chain carries TRBV30 and TRBJ1-3; D is undetermined. In germline, CDR1 is GTSNPN, CDR2 SVGIG (reference sequence). Trimming shortened V by 4 bases and J by 3 bases, and 10 bases separated the two germline ends. The CDR3 consists of 13 residues. As DNA, the CDR3 is TGTGCCTGGACCACCCCGGTTGGAAACACCATATATTTT. This gives the protein CAWTTPVGNTIYF.

This clone was observed once. The CDR3 is CASSYFGGPGFF. CDR3 DNA sequence: TGTGCCAGCAGTTACTTTGGGGGACCTGGTTTCTTT. The chain links TRBV6-5 to TRBJ1-1, with D perhaps matching TRBD1 (5 bases). V shed 1 base and J shed 13 bases, with 13 bases lying between them. Germline V gene data show CDR1 as MNHEY and CDR2 as SVGAGI. The CDR3 sequence is 12 residues long.

This clone turned up a few times. The chain links TRBV2 to TRBJ2-3; D remains unclear. Germline lookup yields CDR1 SNHLY and CDR2 FYNNEI. Trimming left V 6 bases short and J 10 bases short, with 20 bases between. This CDR3 is 14 amino acids long. The CDR3 DNA is TGTGCCAGCAGGGAAACCTACGTAGGTAATCCGCAGTATTTT. Its translation: CASRETYVGNPQYF.

This clone was observed a handful of times. The same CDR3 can be traced to other DNA sequences in this sample. The CDR3 loop is CASSLAGRETQYF. The CDR3, as DNA: TGCGCCAGCAGCTTGGCAGGGAGGGAGACCCAGTACTTC. This chain uses TRBV5-1 with TRBJ2-5, with TRBD2 as a possible D gene (6 bases). This CDR3 contains 13 residues. CDR1 is SGHRS, CDR2 YFSETQ, per germline. The V end lost 0 bases, the J end lost 5 bases, and 8 bases lay between the germline ends.

This sequence joins TRBV9 and TRBJ2-5; possibly TRBD2 for D (5 bases). The CDR3 spans 15 residues. CDR1 and CDR2 (germline): SGDLS, YYNGEE. Between the trimmed V and J ends, which lost 0 bases and 1 base, there was a span of 10 bases. The CDR3: CASSVGLASQETQYF. CDR3 nucleotides: TGTGCCAGCAGCGTAGGTCTAGCATCCCAAGAGACCCAGTACTTC.

The table lists this clone with a few counts. The chain has TRBV28 and TRBJ2-1; D unresolved. The CDR3 totals 14 residues. Trimming took 5 bases from V and 6 from J, leaving 14 bases between them. Germline CDR1 MDHEN, CDR2 SYDVKM. The CDR3 protein is CASSVPAMSNEQFF. The CDR3 region has the DNA TGTGCCAGCAGTGTACCGGCTATGTCCAATGAGCAGTTCTTC.

The chain couples TRBV5-1 to TRBJ2-1; D remains unclear. Per germline, CDR1 SGHRS and CDR2 YFSETQ. The ends were cut back, 0 bases at V and 8 bases at J, with 6 bases in the middle. CDR3 length: 12 residues. CDR3: CASSLAQYEQFF. For the CDR3, the DNA is TGCGCCAGCAGCTTGGCCCAGTATGAGCAGTTCTTC.